Below, 24 T cell receptor beta chains from the same sample are listed, as sequenced in a study of blood T cell repertoires in COVID-19 (dated by TCRdb to 2020 to 2021). Library preparation employed the immunoSEQ multiplex PCR assay. TCRdb took this table from immuneACCESS and kept in-frame rearrangements with V and J called. Such tables lack part of the clones; where checked against another copy, unresolved V genes explain under half of the gap, and the rest is unexplained. This sample holds hundreds of thousands of clones; 75% to 90% were observed only once. The top ten constitute roughly 0.69% of the sample. Input material: peripheral blood. The receptors come from a man in his forties with acute or convalescent COVID-19.

J is TRBJ2-5 and V is TRBV11-1; D gene unclear. Germline CDR1 and CDR2: SGHAT and FQDESV (reference sequence). With 4 bases removed from V and 2 bases from J, the gap between germline ends came to 5 bases. This CDR3 region has 12 residues. Written as DNA, the CDR3 is TGTGCCAGCAGCTCCCCTCAAGAGACCCAGTACTTC. It yields the protein CASSSPQETQYF.

The V and J genes are TRBV5-1 and TRBJ1-2; no reliable D call. The CDR3 contains 13 residues. Germline values: CDR1 SGHRS, CDR2 YFSETQ. Deletions cut 8 bases from V and 4 bases from J, with 15 bases between. The CDR3 region is CASAAELGYGYTF. CDR3 sequence (DNA): TGCGCCAGTGCCGCGGAATTGGGCTATGGCTACACCTTC.

The rearrangement uses TRBV19 and TRBJ1-1, with D possibly being TRBD1 (5 bases). The CDR3 covers 13 residues. CDR1 is LNHDA, CDR2 SQIVND, per germline (reference sequence). V lost 5 bases and J 7 bases, leaving 14 bases between the germline ends. The CDR3 DNA follows: TGTGCCAGTAGTTGGGACTCGAGGGGTGAAGCTTTCTTT. As protein: CASSWDSRGEAFF.

The V and J genes are TRBV19 and TRBJ2-2; TRBD2 matches at 8 bases. Germline V lookup: CDR1 LNHDA, CDR2 SQIVND (reference sequence). The CDR3 length is 16 residues. J gave up 7 bases and V 5 bases, and 12 bases lay outside the gene matches. The CDR3 protein is CASSRERTSGGGELFF. DNA of the CDR3: TGTGCCAGTAGTCGGGAAAGAACTAGCGGAGGCGGGGAGCTGTTTTTT.

The chain employs TRBV7-9 and TRBJ2-3; perhaps TRBD2 as D (7 bases). Germline CDR1 SEHNR, CDR2 FQNEAQ (reference sequence). The CDR3 totals 13 residues. With 10 bases removed from V and 9 bases from J, the gap between germline ends came to 20 bases. The chain's CDR3 is CATKGGVADTQYF. DNA of the CDR3: TGTGCCACCAAGGGGGGGGTGGCGGACACGCAGTATTTT.

V is TRBV7-2 and J is TRBJ1-1, with D possibly being TRBD1 (5 bases). Germline V gene data show CDR1 as SGHTA and CDR2 as FQGNSA. V lost 3 bases, J lost 1 base, and 15 bases lay in between. The CDR3 contains 16 residues. CDR3 region: CASSFHIGVPNTEAFF. As DNA, the CDR3 is TGTGCCAGCAGCTTTCACATAGGGGTCCCGAACACTGAAGCTTTCTTT.

The chain couples TRBV14 to TRBJ2-3, with D perhaps matching TRBD2 (6 bases). From germline, CDR1 is SGHDN and CDR2 FVKESK. The CDR3 length is 16 residues. The germline V and J ends were trimmed by 1 base and 1 base, with 12 bases remaining between them. The CDR3 DNA follows: TGTGCCAGCAGCCAAGTGGAAGGAGGGGGCACAGATACGCAGTATTTT. Protein sequence: CASSQVEGGGTDTQYF.

The rearrangement uses TRBV19 and TRBJ2-1; 8 nucleotides line up with TRBD2. Losses at the gene ends were 5 bases for V and 6 bases for J; bases not matched to a gene: 6. Germline CDR1 LNHDA, CDR2 SQIVND (reference sequence). The CDR3 spans 14 residues. The CDR3 loop is CASSLASGSNEQFF. CDR3 bases: TGTGCCAGTAGTCTGGCTAGCGGGTCCAATGAGCAGTTCTTC.

This rearrangement joins TRBV7-9 to TRBJ2-2; the match to TRBD1 covers 9 bases. Unmatched junction bases numbered 10, after V lost 3 bases and J lost 5 bases. The CDR3 sequence is 17 residues long. Germline values: CDR1 SEHNR, CDR2 FQNEAQ (reference sequence). The CDR3 loop reads CASSLPTGQGGTGELFF. Here the CDR3 DNA reads TGTGCCAGCAGCTTGCCGACGGGACAGGGTGGGACCGGGGAGCTGTTTTTT.

The J gene is TRBJ1-6, the V gene TRBV12-3 or TRBV12-4, with D possibly TRBD1 on 5 matching bases. The CDR3 is 11 amino acids. Trimming removed 6 bases from V and 18 bases from J, with 15 bases in between. CDR3 sequence (DNA): TGTGCCAGCAGCCCTGGGACTTCGACCCACTTT. It specifies CASSPGTSTHF.

The chain couples TRBV7-9 to TRBJ1-5; no firm D call. Per germline, CDR1 SEHNR and CDR2 FQNEAQ (reference sequence). Trimming took 3 bases from V and 5 from J, leaving 8 bases between them. The CDR3 loop spans 13 amino acids. The CDR3 protein is CASSFGADQPQHF. CDR3 bases: TGTGCCAGCAGCTTTGGAGCGGATCAGCCCCAGCATTTT.

The chain recombines TRBV4-3 with TRBJ2-7; tentatively, D is TRBD1 (6 bases). The CDR3 loop spans 18 amino acids. The V end was cut by 0 bases, the J end by 3 bases, with 21 bases between. Germline V CDR1 and CDR2: LGHNA, YSLEER. CDR3 in DNA: TGCGCCAGCAGCCAAGATAGGTCTACAGGGCCTACCTACTACGAGCAGTACTTC. It codes for CASSQDRSTGPTYYEQYF.

The chain uses TRBV24-1 and TRBJ2-1, with 11 bases lining up with TRBD2. The germline gives CDR1 KGHDR, CDR2 SFDVKD. The J segment lost 1 base and the V segment lost 4 bases, leaving 5 bases of the junction unmatched. The CDR3 totals 17 residues. CDR3 residues: CATSDPGTSGSYNEQFF. The CDR3 nucleotides read TGTGCCACCAGTGACCCCGGGACTAGCGGATCCTACAATGAGCAGTTCTTC.

This chain uses TRBV5-1 with TRBJ1-1, with a possible D match to TRBD1 (6 bases). Per germline, CDR1 SGHRS and CDR2 YFSETQ. This CDR3 is 16 amino acids long. V dropped 1 base and J dropped 0 bases, with 13 bases sitting between them. The DNA for the CDR3 is TGCGCCAGCAGCTTGTCGGCAGGGGCTTTGAACACTGAAGCTTTCTTT. Protein sequence: CASSLSAGALNTEAFF. Full variable domain (outside the CDR3, taken from reference TRBV5-1 and TRBJ1-1): KAGVTQTPRYLIKTRGQQVTLSCSPISGHRSVSWYQQTPGQGLQFLFEYFSETQRNKGNFPGRFSGRQFSNSRSEMNVSTLELGDSALYLCASSLSAGALNTEAFFGQGTRLTVV.

The chain couples TRBV4-1 to TRBJ2-7; 7 bases fit TRBD1. Trimming removed 2 bases from V and 0 bases from J; junction bases left unmatched: 4. Germline V gene data show CDR1 as MGHRA and CDR2 as YSYEKL. CDR3 length equals 15 residues. The CDR3 sequence is CASSQTGTASYEQYF. In nucleotides, the CDR3 is TGCGCCAGCAGCCAAACCGGGACAGCCTCCTACGAGCAGTACTTC.

V and J are TRBV24-1 and TRBJ2-3, with D possibly being TRBD2 (5 bases). CDR3 length equals 15 residues. V lost 2 bases to trimming and J lost 6 bases, with 14 bases between them. Germline loops: CDR1 KGHDR, CDR2 SFDVKD. In nucleotides, the CDR3 is TGTGCCACCAGTGATTCGCCCGGAGGTTGGGATACGCAGTATTTT. It specifies CATSDSPGGWDTQYF.

The chain joins TRBV2 to TRBJ1-3; 7 bases are a match to TRBD1. The CDR3 sequence is 14 residues long. V shed 6 bases and J 2 bases; nucleotides not matched to a gene: 4. Germline lookup yields CDR1 SNHLY and CDR2 FYNNEI. In DNA form, the CDR3 reads TGTGCCAGCAGATATCAGGGGGCTGGAAACACCATATATTTT. Its translation is CASRYQGAGNTIYF.

The chain links TRBV29-1 to TRBJ2-5; 10 nucleotides match TRBD1. This CDR3 is built from 15 residues. J was trimmed by 4 bases and V by 7 bases; bases with no gene match: 12. CDR1 and CDR2 from the germline V gene are SQVTM and ANQGSEA. CDR3 sequence (DNA): TGCAGCGGTGGACAGGGGGAGGTTTTATCAGAGACCCAGTACTTC. Residues: CSGGQGEVLSETQYF.

The V call is TRBV7-2, the J call TRBJ1-5; D is perhaps TRBD1 (5 bases). Trimming removed 1 base at V and 0 bases at J, with 10 bases between. The CDR3 sequence is 16 residues long. Looked up from germline, CDR1 is SGHTA and CDR2 is FQGNSA. The CDR3 sequence: CASSLVGGYSNQPQHF. CDR3 in DNA: TGTGCCAGCAGCTTAGTGGGGGGGTATAGCAATCAGCCCCAGCATTTT.

This clone came up a few times. The chain links TRBV10-3 to TRBJ1-1, with D possibly TRBD1 on 6 matching bases. Germline V lookup: CDR1 ENHRY, CDR2 SYGVKD. This CDR3 is built from 16 residues. The V end was cut by 4 bases, the J end by 1 base, with 16 bases between. CDR3 residues: CAISAGTRAENTEAFF. Here the CDR3 DNA reads TGTGCCATCAGTGCCGGGACAAGGGCAGAGAACACTGAAGCTTTCTTT.

The chain links TRBV5-1 to TRBJ2-3; the D is unclear. Germline values: CDR1 SGHRS, CDR2 YFSETQ. This CDR3 has 15 residues. Trimming left V 3 bases short and J 4 bases short, with 15 bases between. The DNA for the CDR3 is TGCGCCAGCAGCTCGCCTACCGGAGAGGCAGATACGCAGTATTTT. Translated, it gives CASSSPTGEADTQYF.

The chain joins TRBV19 to TRBJ2-7, with D possibly TRBD1 on 7 matching bases. This CDR3 spans 15 amino acids. CDR1 is LNHDA, CDR2 SQIVND, per germline (reference sequence). Trimming took 5 bases from V and 4 from J, leaving 18 bases between them. The CDR3 DNA is TGTGCCAGTAGTCCATCGGCCAGGGGGGTATACGAGCAGTACTTC. This sequence encodes CASSPSARGVYEQYF.

This clone was counted a single time. V and J are TRBV28 and TRBJ1-5, with 8 bases lining up with TRBD1. Looked up from germline, CDR1 is MDHEN and CDR2 is SYDVKM. With V trimmed by 6 bases and J by 3 bases, 4 bases remained unmatched. This CDR3 region has 14 residues. CDR3 in amino acids: CASSRTGHNQPQHF. The CDR3, as DNA: TGTGCCAGCAGCCGGACAGGGCACAATCAGCCCCAGCATTTT. Full variable domain (remainder filled in from reference TRBV28 and TRBJ1-5): DVKVTQSSRYLVKRTGEKVFLECVQDMDHENMFWYRQDPGLGLRLIYFSYDVKMKEKGDIPEGYSVSREKKERFSLILESASTNQTSMYLCASSRTGHNQPQHFGDGTRLSIL.

The rearrangement links TRBV9 to TRBJ2-3; the match to TRBD2 covers 7 bases. V was pared by 4 bases and J by 4 bases, with 21 bases of the junction left unmatched. The CDR3 has 19 amino acids. The germline gives CDR1 SGDLS, CDR2 YYNGEE. CDR3 bases: TGTGCCAGCAGCTTAAAGGGGTTTGGCGGGAGTGGGGCGGCAGATACGCAGTATTTT. Translation gives CASSLKGFGGSGAADTQYF.